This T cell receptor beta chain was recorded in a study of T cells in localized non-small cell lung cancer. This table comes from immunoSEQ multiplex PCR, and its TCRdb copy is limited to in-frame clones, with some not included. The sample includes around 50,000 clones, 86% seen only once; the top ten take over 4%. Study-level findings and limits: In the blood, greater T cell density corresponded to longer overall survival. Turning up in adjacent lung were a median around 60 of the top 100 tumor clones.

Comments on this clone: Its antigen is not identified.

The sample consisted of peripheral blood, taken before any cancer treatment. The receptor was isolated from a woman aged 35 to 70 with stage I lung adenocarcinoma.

The CDR3: CASRWTGTNSGNTIYF. The CDR3 bases are TGTGCCAGCAGATGGACAGGGACCAACTCTGGAAACACCATATATTTT. This chain links TRBV7-2 with TRBJ1-3; 8 bases line up with TRBD1. Germline loops: CDR1 SGHTA, CDR2 FQGNSA. There are 16 residues in the CDR3. V shed 6 bases, J shed 0 bases, and the junction held 7 bases outside the gene matches.